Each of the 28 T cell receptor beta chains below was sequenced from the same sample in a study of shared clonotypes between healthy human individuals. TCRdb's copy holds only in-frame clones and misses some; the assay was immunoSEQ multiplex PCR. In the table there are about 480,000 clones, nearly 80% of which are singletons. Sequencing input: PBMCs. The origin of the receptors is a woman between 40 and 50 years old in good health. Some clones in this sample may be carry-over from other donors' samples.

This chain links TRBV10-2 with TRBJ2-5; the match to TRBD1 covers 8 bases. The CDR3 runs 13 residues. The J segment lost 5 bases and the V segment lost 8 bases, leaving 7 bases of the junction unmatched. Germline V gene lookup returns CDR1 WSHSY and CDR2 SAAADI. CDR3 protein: CASRAGGAETQYF. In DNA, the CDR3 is TGCGCCAGCCGGGCAGGGGGCGCGGAGACCCAGTACTTC.

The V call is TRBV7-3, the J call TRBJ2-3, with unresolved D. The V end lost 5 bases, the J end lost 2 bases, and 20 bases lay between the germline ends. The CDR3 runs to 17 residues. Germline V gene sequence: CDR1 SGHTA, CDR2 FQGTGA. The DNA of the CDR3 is TGTGCCAGCAGCCCCACGGATGGCGGCTTGCTCACAGATACGCAGTATTTT. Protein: CASSPTDGGLLTDTQYF.

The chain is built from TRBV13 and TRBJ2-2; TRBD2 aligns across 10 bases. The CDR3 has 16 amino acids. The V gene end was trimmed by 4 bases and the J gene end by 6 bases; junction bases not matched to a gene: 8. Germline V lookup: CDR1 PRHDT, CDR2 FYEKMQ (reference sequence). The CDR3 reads CASSSRASGSAGELFF. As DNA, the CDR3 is TGTGCCAGCAGCTCGAGGGCTAGCGGGAGTGCCGGGGAGCTGTTTTTT. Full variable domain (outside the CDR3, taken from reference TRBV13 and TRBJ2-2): AAGVIQSPRHLIKEKRETATLKCYPIPRHDTVYWYQQGPGQDPQFLISFYEKMQSDKGSIPDRFSAQQFSDYHSELNMSSLELGDSALYFCASSSRASGSAGELFFGEGSRLTVL.

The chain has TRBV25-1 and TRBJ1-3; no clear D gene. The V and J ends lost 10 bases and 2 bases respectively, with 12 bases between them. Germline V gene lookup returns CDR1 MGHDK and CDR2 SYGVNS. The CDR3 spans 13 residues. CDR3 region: CANRLGAGNTIYF. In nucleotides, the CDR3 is TGTGCCAACAGATTGGGAGCTGGAAACACCATATATTTT.

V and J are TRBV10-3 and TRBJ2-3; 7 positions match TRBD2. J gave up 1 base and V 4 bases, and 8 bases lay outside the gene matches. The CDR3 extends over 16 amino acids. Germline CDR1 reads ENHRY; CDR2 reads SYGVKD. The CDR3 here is CAISASGLAGTDTQYF. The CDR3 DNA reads TGTGCCATCAGTGCGAGTGGCCTAGCGGGCACAGATACGCAGTATTTT.

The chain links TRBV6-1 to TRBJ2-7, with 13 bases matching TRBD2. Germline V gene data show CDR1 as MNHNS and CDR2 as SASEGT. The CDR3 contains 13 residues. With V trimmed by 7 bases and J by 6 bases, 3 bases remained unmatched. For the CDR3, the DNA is TGTGCCAGCAATCGACTAGCGGGGGGCGAGCAGTACTTC. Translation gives CASNRLAGGEQYF.

For the CDR3, the DNA is TGTGCCAGCAGCCCCATGCGGGCAGGCAGAGAGACCCAGTACTTC. Amino acids: CASSPMRAGRETQYF. The gene calls are TRBV28 and TRBJ2-5, with D possibly being TRBD2 (5 bases). This CDR3 is built from 15 residues. V was clipped by 6 bases and J by 4 bases, with 18 bases between them. Germline CDR1 is MDHEN and CDR2 is SYDVKM.

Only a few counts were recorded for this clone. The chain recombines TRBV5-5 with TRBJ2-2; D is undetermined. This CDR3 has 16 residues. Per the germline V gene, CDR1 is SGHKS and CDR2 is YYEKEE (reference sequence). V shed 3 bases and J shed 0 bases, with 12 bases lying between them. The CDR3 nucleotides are TGTGCCAGCAGCTCGAGACCTGTCGCGAACACCGGGGAGCTGTTTTTT. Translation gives CASSSRPVANTGELFF.

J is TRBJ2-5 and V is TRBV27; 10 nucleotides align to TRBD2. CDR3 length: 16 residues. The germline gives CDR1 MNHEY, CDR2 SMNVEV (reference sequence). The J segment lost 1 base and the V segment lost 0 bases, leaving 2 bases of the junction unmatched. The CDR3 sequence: CASSLSLAGAQETQYF. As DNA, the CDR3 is TGTGCCAGCAGTTTATCTCTAGCGGGGGCCCAAGAGACCCAGTACTTC.

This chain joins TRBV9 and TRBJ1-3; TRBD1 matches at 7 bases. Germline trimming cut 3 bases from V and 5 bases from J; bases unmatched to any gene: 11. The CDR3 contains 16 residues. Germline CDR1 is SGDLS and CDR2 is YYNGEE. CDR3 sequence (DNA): TGTGCCAGCAGCGCAGGAAGCGACAGGGAAAGAAACACCATATATTTT. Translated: CASSAGSDRERNTIYF.

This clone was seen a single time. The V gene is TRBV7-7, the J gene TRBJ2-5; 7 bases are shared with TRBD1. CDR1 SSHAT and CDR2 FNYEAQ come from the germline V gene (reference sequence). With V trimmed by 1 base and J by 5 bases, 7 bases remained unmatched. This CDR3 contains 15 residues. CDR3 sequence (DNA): TGTGCCAGCAGCTTAGGGGGACAGACGGGGGAGACCCAGTACTTC. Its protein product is CASSLGGQTGETQYF.

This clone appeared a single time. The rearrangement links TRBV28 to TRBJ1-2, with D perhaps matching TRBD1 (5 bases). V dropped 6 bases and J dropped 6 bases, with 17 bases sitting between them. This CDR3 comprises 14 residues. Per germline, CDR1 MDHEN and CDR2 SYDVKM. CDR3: CASRTSGRVDGYTF. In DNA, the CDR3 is TGTGCCAGCAGGACCTCCGGCAGGGTCGATGGCTACACCTTC.

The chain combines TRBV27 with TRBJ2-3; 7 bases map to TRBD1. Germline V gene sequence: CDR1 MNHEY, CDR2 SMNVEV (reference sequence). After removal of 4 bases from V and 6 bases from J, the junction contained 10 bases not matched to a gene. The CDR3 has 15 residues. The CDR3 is CASSSRQGMADTQYF. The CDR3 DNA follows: TGTGCCAGCAGTTCCCGACAGGGTATGGCGGATACGCAGTATTTT.

CDR3 nucleotide sequence: TGTGCCAGAAGCTTTGAACCGGGAGGGCAGTTCTTC. Amino acids: CARSFEPGGQFF. The V and J genes are TRBV5-3 and TRBJ2-1; TRBD2 aligns across 7 bases. TRBV5-3 falls under the ORF class, with uncertain function. Germline trimming cut 2 bases from V and 12 bases from J; bases unmatched to any gene: 5. The CDR3 spans 12 residues.

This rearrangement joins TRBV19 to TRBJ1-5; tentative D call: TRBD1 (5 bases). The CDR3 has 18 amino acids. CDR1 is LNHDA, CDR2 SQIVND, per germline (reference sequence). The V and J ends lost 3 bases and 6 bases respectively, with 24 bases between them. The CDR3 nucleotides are TGTGCCAGTAGTATTATAGCAGGGCAGACACAACCCCGTCAGCCCCAGCATTTT. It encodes CASSIIAGQTQPRQPQHF.

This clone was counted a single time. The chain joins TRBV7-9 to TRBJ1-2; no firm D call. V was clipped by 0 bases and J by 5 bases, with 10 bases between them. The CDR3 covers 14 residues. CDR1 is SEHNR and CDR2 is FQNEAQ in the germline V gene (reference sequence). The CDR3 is CASSLAQAEYGYTF. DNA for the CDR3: TGTGCCAGCAGCTTAGCTCAGGCAGAATATGGCTACACCTTC. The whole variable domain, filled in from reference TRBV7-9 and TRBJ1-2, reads DTGVSQNPRHKITKRGQNVTFRCDPISEHNRLYWYRQTLGQGPEFLTYFQNEAQLEKSRLLSDRFSAERPKGSFSTLEIQRTEQGDSAMYLCASSLAQAEYGYTFGSGTRLTVV.

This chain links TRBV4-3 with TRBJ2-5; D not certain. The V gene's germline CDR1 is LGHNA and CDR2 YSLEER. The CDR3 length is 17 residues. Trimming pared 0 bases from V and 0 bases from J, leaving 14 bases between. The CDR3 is CASSQELVKQHQETQYF. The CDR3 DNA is TGCGCCAGCAGCCAAGAGTTAGTTAAGCAGCACCAAGAGACCCAGTACTTC.

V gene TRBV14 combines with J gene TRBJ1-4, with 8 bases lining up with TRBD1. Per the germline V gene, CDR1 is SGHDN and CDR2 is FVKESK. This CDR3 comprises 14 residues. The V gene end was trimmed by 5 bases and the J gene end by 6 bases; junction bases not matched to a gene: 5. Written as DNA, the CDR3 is TGTGCCAGCAGCAGGGACAGGACTGATGAAAAACTGTTTTTT. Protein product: CASSRDRTDEKLFF. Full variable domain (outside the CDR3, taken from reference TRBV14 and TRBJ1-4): EAGVTQFPSHSVIEKGQTVTLRCDPISGHDNLYWYRRVMGKEIKFLLHFVKESKQDESGMPNNRFLAERTGGTYSTLKVQPAELEDSGVYFCASSRDRTDEKLFFGSGTQLSVL.

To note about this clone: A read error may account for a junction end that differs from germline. The CDR3 is CASKGPQSASRF. The CDR3 DNA reads as TGCGCCAGCAAGGGCCCCCAGTCGGCCAGTCGCTTC. The V and J genes are TRBV10-1 and TRBJ1-2, with D uncertain. This CDR3 is built from 12 residues. Germline loops: CDR1 WNHNN, CDR2 SYGVQD (reference sequence).

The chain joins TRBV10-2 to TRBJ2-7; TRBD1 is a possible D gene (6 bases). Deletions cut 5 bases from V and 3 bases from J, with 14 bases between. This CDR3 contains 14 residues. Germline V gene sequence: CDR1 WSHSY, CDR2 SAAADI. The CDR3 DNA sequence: TGCGCCAGCAGTTCCCCAGGGACAAACTACGAGCAGTACTTC. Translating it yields CASSSPGTNYEQYF.

The CDR3 region is CASSPKAGGPHEQYF. The DNA for the CDR3 is TGTGCCAGCTCACCAAAGGCGGGAGGGCCCCACGAGCAGTACTTC. The chain has TRBV18 and TRBJ2-7; 9 bases align to TRBD2. In germline, CDR1 is KGHSH, CDR2 LQKENI. The J segment lost 5 bases and the V segment lost 2 bases, leaving 7 bases of the junction unmatched. CDR3 length: 15 amino acids.

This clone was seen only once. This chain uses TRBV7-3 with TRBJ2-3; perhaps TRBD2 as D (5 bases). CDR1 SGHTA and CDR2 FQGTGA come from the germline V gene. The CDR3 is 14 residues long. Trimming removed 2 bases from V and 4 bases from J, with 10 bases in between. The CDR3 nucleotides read TGTGCCAGCAGCTTATTGGGAGTCTCAGATACGCAGTATTTT. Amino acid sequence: CASSLLGVSDTQYF.

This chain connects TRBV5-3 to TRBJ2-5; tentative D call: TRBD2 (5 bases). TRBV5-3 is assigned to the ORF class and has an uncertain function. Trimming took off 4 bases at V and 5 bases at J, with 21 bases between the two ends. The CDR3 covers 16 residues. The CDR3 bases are TGTGCCAGAAGCGACCGACGGACTGAGTGGGAGGAGACCCAGTACTTC. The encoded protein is CARSDRRTEWEETQYF.

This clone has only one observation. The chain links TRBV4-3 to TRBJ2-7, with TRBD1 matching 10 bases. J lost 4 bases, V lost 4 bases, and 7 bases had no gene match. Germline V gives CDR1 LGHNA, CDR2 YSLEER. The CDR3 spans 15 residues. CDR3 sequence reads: CASSRAGQGVYEQYF. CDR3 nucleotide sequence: TGCGCCAGCAGCCGCGCCGGACAGGGGGTTTACGAGCAGTACTTC.

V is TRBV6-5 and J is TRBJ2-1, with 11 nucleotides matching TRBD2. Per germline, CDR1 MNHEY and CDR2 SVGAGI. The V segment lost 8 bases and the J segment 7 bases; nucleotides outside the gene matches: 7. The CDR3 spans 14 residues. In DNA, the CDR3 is TGTGCCAGCTATACTAGCGGGAGTAGGAATGAGCAGTTCTTC. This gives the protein CASYTSGSRNEQFF.

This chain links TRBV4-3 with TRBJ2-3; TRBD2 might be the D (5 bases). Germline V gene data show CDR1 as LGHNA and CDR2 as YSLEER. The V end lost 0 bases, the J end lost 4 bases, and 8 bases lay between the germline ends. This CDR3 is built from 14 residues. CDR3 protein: CASSQDRGSDTQYF. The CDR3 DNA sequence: TGCGCCAGCAGCCAAGATCGGGGATCAGATACGCAGTATTTT.

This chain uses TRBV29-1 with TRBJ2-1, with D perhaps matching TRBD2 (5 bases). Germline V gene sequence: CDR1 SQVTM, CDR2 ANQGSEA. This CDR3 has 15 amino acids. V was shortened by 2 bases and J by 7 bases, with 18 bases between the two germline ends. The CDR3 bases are TGCAGCGTTGAACCCACAACGGGATCCTTAAATGAGCAGTTCTTC. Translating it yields CSVEPTTGSLNEQFF.

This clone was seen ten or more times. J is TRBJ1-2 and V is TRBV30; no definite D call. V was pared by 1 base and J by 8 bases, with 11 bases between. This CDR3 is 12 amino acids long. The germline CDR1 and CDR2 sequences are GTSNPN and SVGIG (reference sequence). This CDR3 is CAWSASLWGYTF. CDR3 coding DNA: TGTGCCTGGAGTGCCAGTCTATGGGGCTACACCTTC.